The rows below give T cell receptor beta chains drawn from one sample of a study of T-cell memory formation after mild COVID-19. TCRdb passed the 5' RACE reads through MiXCR, listing each CDR3 protein once. This table holds roughly 86,000 distinct CDR3 sequences, approximately 16% found once. Sequenced sample: PBMCs or a T cell subset sorted from them (not recorded which). These receptors all stem from a man between 18 and 35 years old who had mild COVID-19 (a few samples of this study predate the infection). Cell type and time point are not known. Both conserved end residues are part of each CDR3. Fields, in order: D gene, V gene, clone size, J gene, CDR3 DNA, CDR3 protein. D genes are given only for firm matches. Clone size is given for some rows only: seen once, a few or many times, or a class if the clone is expanded.

.,TRBV7-2,.,TRBJ2-7,TGTGCCAGCAGCTTACTGGCGGGGAGCTACGAGCAGTACTTC,CASSLLAGSYEQYF
TRBD1,TRBV19,few,TRBJ1-5,TGTGCCAGTGGGACAGGGGAAAGCAATCAGCCCCAGCATTTT,CASGTGESNQPQHF
.,TRBV7-6,few,TRBJ2-3,TGTGCCAGCGGACGGATAAGCACAGATACGCAGTATTTT,CASGRISTDTQYF
.,TRBV4-3,many,TRBJ2-1,TGCGCCAGCAGCGCGGGCTCGAGCTCCTACAATGAGCAGTTCTTC,CASSAGSSSYNEQFF
.,TRBV12-3/TRBV12-4,few,TRBJ2-2,TGTGCCAGCACTTCTCCGGAGGGGGCGAACACCGGGGAGCTGTTTTTT,CASTSPEGANTGELFF
.,TRBV10-3,few,TRBJ1-5,TGTGCCATCAGTGGGGAAGACCTAATGGGTCAGCCCCAGCATTTT,CAISGEDLMGQPQHF
TRBD2,TRBV20-1,.,TRBJ2-3,TGCAGTGCTGAGCGGGGGGACAGCACAGATACGCAGTATTTT,CSAERGDSTDTQYF
.,TRBV12-3/TRBV12-4,many,TRBJ2-2,TGTGCCAGCAGTTTAACTAGACTGAACACCGGGGAGCTGTTTTTT,CASSLTRLNTGELFF
.,TRBV4-2,few,TRBJ2-2,TGTGCCAGCAGCTTTCGCGGACTCACCGGGGAGCTGTTTTTT,CASSFRGLTGELFF
.,TRBV5-8,many,TRBJ2-7,TGTGCCAGCGGGACCGGGACATCTGCGGGCGAGCAGTACTTC,CASGTGTSAGEQYF
.,TRBV4-2,.,TRBJ2-3,TGTGCCAGCAGCCAAGTGGGCTTCCCCTCCGCAGATACGCAGTATTTT,CASSQVGFPSADTQYF
.,TRBV4-3,few,TRBJ2-1,TGCGCCAGCAGCCAAGAAAAGGCAAGAGACCGCGAGCAGTTCTTC,CASSQEKARDREQFF
TRBD2,TRBV7-3,many,TRBJ2-3,TGTGCCAGCAGCTTTAGAGCGGGGCCCGCAGATACGCAGTATTTT,CASSFRAGPADTQYF
TRBD1,TRBV15,few,TRBJ2-2,TGTGCCACCAGCATAGGACAGGGGGTTGGCGGGGAGCTGTTTTTT,CATSIGQGVGGELFF
.,TRBV12-3/TRBV12-4,.,TRBJ2-7,TGTGCCAGCAGTTTATACAGGGTCCACGAGCAGTACTTC,CASSLYRVHEQYF
.,TRBV4-1,.,TRBJ1-1,TGCGCCAGCAGCCAAGGGGACCTGAACACTGAAGCTTTCTTT,CASSQGDLNTEAFF
.,TRBV4-1,.,TRBJ2-7,TGCGCCAGCAGCACAAGGGATCGACTTAGCCTCTACGAGCAGTACTTC,CASSTRDRLSLYEQYF
TRBD2,TRBV6-6,many,TRBJ2-1,TGTGCCAGCAAACCCTTTCTAGCGGGCCCCTACAATGAGCAGTTCTTC,CASKPFLAGPYNEQFF
TRBD1,TRBV4-1,.,TRBJ1-5,TGCGCCAGCAGCCAAAGACAGGGCGTAAATGGCCAGCATTTT,CASSQRQGVNGQHF
.,TRBV7-9,.,TRBJ2-2,TGTGCCAGCAGCCCCCGACAGTCTGGGATATGGGAGCTGTTTTTT,CASSPRQSGIWELFF
.,TRBV4-3,.,TRBJ1-1,TGCGCCAGCAGCCAAGTTAGTGGGGGCCCAGGATTCTACACTGAAGCTTTCTTT,CASSQVSGGPGFYTEAFF
TRBD1,TRBV12-3/TRBV12-4,many,TRBJ1-2,TGTGCCAGCAGTCCGACAGGGGTTGGCTACACCTTC,CASSPTGVGYTF
TRBD1,TRBV7-9,many,TRBJ2-1,TGTGCCAGCAGCCCAGGGGGGACAGGGCCAAATGAGCAGTTCTTC,CASSPGGTGPNEQFF
.,TRBV5-5,few,TRBJ1-4,TGTGCCAGCAGCTTGTCAGGGGACTATGAAAAACTGTTTTTT,CASSLSGDYEKLFF
.,TRBV12-5,many,TRBJ1-1,TGTGCTAGTGGCCTTCACAGGGACTTGAACACTGAAGCTTTCTTT,CASGLHRDLNTEAFF
.,TRBV3-1,.,TRBJ2-3,TGTGCCAGCAGCCGCGCAGGGGACTTAAGCACAGATACGCAGTATTTT,CASSRAGDLSTDTQYF